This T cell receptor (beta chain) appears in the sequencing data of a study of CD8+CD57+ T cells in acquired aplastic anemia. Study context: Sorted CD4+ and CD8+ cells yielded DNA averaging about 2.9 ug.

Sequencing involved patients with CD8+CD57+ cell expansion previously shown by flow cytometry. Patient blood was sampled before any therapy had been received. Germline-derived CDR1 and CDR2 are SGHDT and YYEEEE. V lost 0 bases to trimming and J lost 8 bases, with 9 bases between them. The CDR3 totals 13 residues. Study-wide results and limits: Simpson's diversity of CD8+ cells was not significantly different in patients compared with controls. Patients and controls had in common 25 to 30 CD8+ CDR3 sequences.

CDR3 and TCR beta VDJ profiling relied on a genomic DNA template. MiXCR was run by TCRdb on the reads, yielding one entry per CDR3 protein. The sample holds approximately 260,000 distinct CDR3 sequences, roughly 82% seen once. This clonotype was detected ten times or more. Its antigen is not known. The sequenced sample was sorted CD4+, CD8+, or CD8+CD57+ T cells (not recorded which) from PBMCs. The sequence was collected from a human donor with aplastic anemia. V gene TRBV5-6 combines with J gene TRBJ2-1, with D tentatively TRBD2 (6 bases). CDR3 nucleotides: TGTGCCAGCAGCTTGGGGGGGGTCCATGAGCAGTTCTTC. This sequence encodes CASSLGGVHEQFF.